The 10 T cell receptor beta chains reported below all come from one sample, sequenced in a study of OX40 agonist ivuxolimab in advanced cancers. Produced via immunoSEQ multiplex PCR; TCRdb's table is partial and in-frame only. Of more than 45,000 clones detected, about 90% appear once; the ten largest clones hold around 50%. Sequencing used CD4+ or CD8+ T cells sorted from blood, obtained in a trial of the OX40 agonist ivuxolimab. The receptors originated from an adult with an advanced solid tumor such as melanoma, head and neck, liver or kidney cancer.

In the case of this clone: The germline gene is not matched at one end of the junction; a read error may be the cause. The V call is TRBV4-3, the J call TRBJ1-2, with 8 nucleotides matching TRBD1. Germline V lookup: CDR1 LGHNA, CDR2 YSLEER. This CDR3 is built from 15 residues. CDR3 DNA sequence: TGCGCCAGCAGCCAAGACAGGGGGCTTAACGATGGCTACACCTTC. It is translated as CASSQDRGLNDGYTF.

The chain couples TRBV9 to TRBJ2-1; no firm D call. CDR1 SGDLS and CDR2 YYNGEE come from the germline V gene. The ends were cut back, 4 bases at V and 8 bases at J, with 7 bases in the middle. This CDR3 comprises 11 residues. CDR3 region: CASSTTDEQFF. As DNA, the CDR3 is TGTGCCAGCAGCACGACCGATGAGCAGTTCTTC.

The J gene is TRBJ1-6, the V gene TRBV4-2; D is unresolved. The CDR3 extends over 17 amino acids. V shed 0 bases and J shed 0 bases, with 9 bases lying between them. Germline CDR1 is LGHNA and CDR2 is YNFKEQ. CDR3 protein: CASSQEESSSYNSPLHF. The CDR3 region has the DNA TGTGCCAGCAGCCAAGAAGAATCGAGCTCCTATAATTCACCCCTCCACTTT.

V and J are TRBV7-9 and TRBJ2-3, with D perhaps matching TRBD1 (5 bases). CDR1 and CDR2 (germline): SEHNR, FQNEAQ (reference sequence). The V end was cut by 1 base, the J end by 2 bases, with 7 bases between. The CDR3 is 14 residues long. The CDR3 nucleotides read TGTGCCAGCAGCTTAGAAGGGGCCACAGATACGCAGTATTTT. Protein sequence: CASSLEGATDTQYF.

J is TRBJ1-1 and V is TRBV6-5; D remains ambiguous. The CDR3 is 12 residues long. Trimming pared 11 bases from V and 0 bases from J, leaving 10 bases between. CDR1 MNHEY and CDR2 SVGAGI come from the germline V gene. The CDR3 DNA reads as TGTGCCGTCCGACGGATGAACACTGAAGCTTTCTTT. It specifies CAVRRMNTEAFF.

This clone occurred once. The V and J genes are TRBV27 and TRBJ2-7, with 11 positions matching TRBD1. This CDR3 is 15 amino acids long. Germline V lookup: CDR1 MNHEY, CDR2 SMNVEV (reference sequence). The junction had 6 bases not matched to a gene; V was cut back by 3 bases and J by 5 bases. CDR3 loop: CASSFFGQGADEQYF. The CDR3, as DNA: TGTGCCAGCAGTTTTTTCGGACAGGGGGCGGACGAGCAGTACTTC.

This CDR3 reads CASSHGTVEQYF. The CDR3 DNA sequence: TGTGCCAGCAGCCACGGGACAGTCGAGCAGTACTTC. This chain joins TRBV4-2 and TRBJ2-7, with TRBD1 identical over 7 bases. The CDR3 loop spans 12 amino acids. V shed 3 bases and J 6 bases; nucleotides not matched to a gene: 2. CDR1 is LGHNA and CDR2 is YNFKEQ in the germline V gene.

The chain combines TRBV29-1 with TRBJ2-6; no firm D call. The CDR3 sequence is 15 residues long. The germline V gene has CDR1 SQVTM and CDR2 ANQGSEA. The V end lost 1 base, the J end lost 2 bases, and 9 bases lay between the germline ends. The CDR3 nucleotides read TGCAGCGTTGAAGTTTTTGGGGCTGGGGCCAACGTCCTGACTTTC. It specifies CSVEVFGAGANVLTF.

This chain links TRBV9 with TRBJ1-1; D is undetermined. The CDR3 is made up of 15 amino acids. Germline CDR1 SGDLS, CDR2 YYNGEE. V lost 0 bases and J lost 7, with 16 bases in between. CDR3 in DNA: TGTGCCAGCAGCGTAGATCGTGTTGAGGGAAGTGAAGCTTTCTTT. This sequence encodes CASSVDRVEGSEAFF.

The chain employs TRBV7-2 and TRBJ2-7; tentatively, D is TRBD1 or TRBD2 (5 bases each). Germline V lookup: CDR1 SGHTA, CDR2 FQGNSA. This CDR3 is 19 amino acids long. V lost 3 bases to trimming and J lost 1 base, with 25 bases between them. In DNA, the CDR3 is TGTGCCAGCAGCTTCCCCACTGGTCGGGACCGACCCCCGTCCTACGAGCAGTACTTC. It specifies CASSFPTGRDRPPSYEQYF.